This TCR beta chain was recorded in a study of T cell changes during pregnancy in multiple sclerosis. Per germline, CDR1 LGHNA and CDR2 YNFKEQ. The V and J ends lost 0 bases and 1 base respectively, with 29 bases between them. This CDR3 is built from 22 residues. Assay used: immunoSEQ multiplex PCR; TCRdb lists only in-frame clones, some missing. Altogether around 27,000 clones are present, roughly nine tenths being singletons, with the ten largest covering around 0.67%. Sequencing was performed on CD4+ T cells from peripheral blood mononuclear cells, taken in the first trimester of pregnancy. The receptor's source is a female donor with multiple sclerosis, enrolled in a pregnancy study. The chain joins TRBV4-2 to TRBJ2-3, with D possibly matching TRBD2 (7 bases). CDR3 nucleotides: TGTGCCAGCAGCCAAGATACGCGGTGGTTGGGCGGGGGCCAAGATGGCACAGATACGCAGTATTTT. It encodes CASSQDTRWLGGGQDGTDTQYF.